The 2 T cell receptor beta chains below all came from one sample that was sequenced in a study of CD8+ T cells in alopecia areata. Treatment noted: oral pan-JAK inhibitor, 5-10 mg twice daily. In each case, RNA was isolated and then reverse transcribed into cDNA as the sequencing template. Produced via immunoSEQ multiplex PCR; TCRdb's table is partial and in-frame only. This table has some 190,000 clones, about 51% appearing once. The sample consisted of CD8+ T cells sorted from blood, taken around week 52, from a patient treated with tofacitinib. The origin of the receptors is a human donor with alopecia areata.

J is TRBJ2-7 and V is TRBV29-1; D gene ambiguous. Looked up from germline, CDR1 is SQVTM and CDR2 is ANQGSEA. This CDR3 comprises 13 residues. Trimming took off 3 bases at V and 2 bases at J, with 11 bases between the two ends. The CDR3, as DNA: TGCAGCGTTGAGGGCAGCGTTCCCTACGAGCAGTACTTC. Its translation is CSVEGSVPYEQYF.

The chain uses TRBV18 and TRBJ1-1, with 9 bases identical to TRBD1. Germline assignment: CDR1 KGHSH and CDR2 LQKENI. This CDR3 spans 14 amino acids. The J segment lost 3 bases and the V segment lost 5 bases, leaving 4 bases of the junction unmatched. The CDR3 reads CASSGTGLDTEAFF. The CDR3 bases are TGTGCCAGCTCAGGGACAGGGCTGGACACTGAAGCTTTCTTT.